These 24 T cell receptor beta chains were sequenced from one sample in a study of control samples from healthy donors and cancer patients. Only in-frame clones appear in the TCRdb table, and some are missing; sequencing was by immunoSEQ multiplex PCR. The table has 20,000 to 30,000 clones, approximately 90% seen once. Sequencing was carried out using PBMCs. The receptors originated from a man aged 50 or older with lung cancer.

The J gene is TRBJ1-5, the V gene TRBV7-8, with D uncertain. Germline V gene lookup returns CDR1 SGHVS and CDR2 FQNEAQ. Trimming took off 5 bases at V and 0 bases at J, with 23 bases between the two ends. CDR3 length: 19 residues. The CDR3 here is CASSPLGFRTSYSNQPQHF. In DNA, the CDR3 is TGTGCCAGCAGCCCTCTGGGGTTTCGTACTTCATATAGCAATCAGCCCCAGCATTTT. Full variable domain (missing parts from reference TRBV7-8 and TRBJ1-5): GAGVSQSPRYKVAKRGQDVALRCDPISGHVSLFWYQQALGQGPEFLTYFQNEAQLDKSGLPSDRFFAERPEGSVSTLKIQRTQQEDSAVYLCASSPLGFRTSYSNQPQHFGDGTRLSIL.

The CDR3 here is CASSLTGGRGETQYF. The CDR3 nucleotides read TGTGCCAGCAGCTTAACAGGGGGAAGGGGGGAGACCCAGTACTTC. This sequence joins TRBV13 and TRBJ2-5, with 8 bases matching TRBD1. The CDR3 spans 15 residues. With 2 bases clipped from V and 5 bases from J, the junction kept 7 bases outside the gene matches. Germline lookup yields CDR1 PRHDT and CDR2 FYEKMQ (reference sequence).

The chain has TRBV4-3 and TRBJ2-2; TRBD1 agrees at 7 bases. Germline CDR1 LGHNA, CDR2 YSLEER. Trimming removed 4 bases from V and 3 bases from J; junction bases left unmatched: 5. The CDR3 has 15 residues. This chain's CDR3 is CASSPQGFDTGELFF. The CDR3 coding sequence is TGCGCCAGCAGCCCACAGGGGTTTGACACCGGGGAGCTGTTTTTT.

The genes are TRBV10-3 and TRBJ2-6; D ambiguous. V dropped 6 bases and J dropped 1 base, with 4 bases sitting between them. This CDR3 is built from 13 residues. The germline CDR1 and CDR2 sequences are ENHRY and SYGVKD. CDR3 residues: CAIRLSGANVLTF. The DNA of the CDR3 is TGTGCCATCAGACTATCTGGGGCCAACGTCCTGACTTTC.

This chain connects TRBV9 to TRBJ1-6; 8 bases are shared with TRBD1. Germline CDR1 SGDLS, CDR2 YYNGEE. This CDR3 contains 18 residues. J gave up 0 bases and V 0 bases, and 5 bases lay outside the gene matches. CDR3 sequence reads: CASSVEDRASSYNSPLHF. Here the CDR3 DNA reads TGTGCCAGCAGCGTAGAGGACAGGGCCAGCTCCTATAATTCACCCCTCCACTTT. Full variable domain (outside the CDR3, taken from reference TRBV9 and TRBJ1-6): DSGVTQTPKHLITATGQRVTLRCSPRSGDLSVYWYQQSLDQGLQFLIQYYNGEERAKGNILERFSAQQFPDLHSELNLSSLELGDSALYFCASSVEDRASSYNSPLHFGNGTRLTVT.

V and J are TRBV28 and TRBJ2-2; TRBD1 or TRBD2 may be the D gene (5 bases each). Trimming stripped 4 bases from V and 0 bases from J, with 9 bases between. The CDR3 runs to 15 residues. The V gene's germline CDR1 is MDHEN and CDR2 SYDVKM. This CDR3 reads CASSSGAANTGELFF. CDR3 coding DNA: TGTGCCAGCAGTTCCGGGGCGGCGAACACCGGGGAGCTGTTTTTT.

V is TRBV6-2 or TRBV6-3 and J is TRBJ2-1; 12 nucleotides align to TRBD2. The CDR3 is 14 residues long. Germline CDR1 is MNHEY and CDR2 is SVGEGT. The junction had 3 bases not matched to a gene; V was cut back by 5 bases and J by 7 bases. The CDR3 protein is CASSRTSGANEQFF. In DNA form, the CDR3 reads TGTGCCAGCAGTAGGACTAGCGGGGCAAATGAGCAGTTCTTC.

The V call is TRBV3-1 (or the pseudogene TRBV3-2), the J call TRBJ2-5; possibly TRBD1 or TRBD2 for D (5 bases each). V lost 3 bases and J lost 5, with 13 bases in between. This CDR3 has 14 amino acids. Germline-derived CDR1 and CDR2 are LGHDT and YNNKEL (reference sequence). Here the CDR3 DNA reads TGTGCCAGCAGCCATGAGGGGCCCCGGGAGACCCAGTACTTC. Translating gives CASSHEGPRETQYF.

V and J are TRBV5-1 and TRBJ1-3, with D hard to call. This CDR3 is built from 16 residues. The germline gives CDR1 SGHRS, CDR2 YFSETQ. V shed 0 bases and J shed 0 bases, with 10 bases lying between them. CDR3 nucleotides: TGCGCCAGCAGCTTGGGGTCCCTGGGCTCTGGAAACACCATATATTTT. Translated: CASSLGSLGSGNTIYF.

This clone was found once. This sequence joins TRBV7-2 and TRBJ1-4; a weak D match, TRBD1 (5 bases). The CDR3 has 14 amino acids. Germline loops: CDR1 SGHTA, CDR2 FQGNSA. Trimming shortened V by 1 base and J by 9 bases, and 12 bases separated the two germline ends. In nucleotides, the CDR3 is TGTGCCAGCAGCTTAGGGGGCGCAGGAAAAAAACTGTTTTTT. The encoded protein is CASSLGGAGKKLFF.

The genes are TRBV27 and TRBJ2-3, with TRBD1 matching over 9 bases. Germline V lookup: CDR1 MNHEY, CDR2 SMNVEV (reference sequence). The CDR3 consists of 15 residues. J gave up 3 bases and V 6 bases, and 7 bases lay outside the gene matches. The chain's CDR3 is CASSLGQGWTDTQYF. The DNA for the CDR3 is TGTGCCAGCAGCCTGGGACAGGGTTGGACAGATACGCAGTATTTT.

Written as DNA, the CDR3 is TGTGCCAGCAGCGACAGGAGCTACTACGAGCAGTACTTC. Amino acids: CASSDRSYYEQYF. The chain couples TRBV6-2 or TRBV6-3 to TRBJ2-7, with D maybe TRBD1 (6 bases). V was cut by 6 bases and J by 3 bases, with 12 bases left in between. Germline-derived CDR1 and CDR2 are MNHEY and SVGEGT. The CDR3 contains 13 residues.

Written as DNA, the CDR3 is TGTGCCAGCAGTGAGGGGGGGTCACAAGAGACCCAGTACTTC. Encoded protein: CASSEGGSQETQYF. The gene calls are TRBV6-2 or TRBV6-3 and TRBJ2-5, with D possibly being TRBD2 (7 bases). Germline CDR1 MNHEY, CDR2 SVGEGT. Trimming left V 5 bases short and J 2 bases short, with 12 bases between. This CDR3 is 14 amino acids long.

The rearrangement uses TRBV6-2 or TRBV6-3 and TRBJ2-1; 10 nucleotides agree with TRBD2. The germline V gene encodes CDR1 MNHEY and CDR2 SVGEGT. CDR3 size: 16 residues. With 2 bases clipped from V and 15 bases from J, the junction kept 16 bases outside the gene matches. The DNA of the CDR3 is TGTGCCAGCAGTTACACCAGCGGGGGGGTCTTGAGTCGGCGGTTCTTC. Protein product: CASSYTSGGVLSRRFF.

This clone was counted a single time. The rearrangement joins TRBV5-6 to TRBJ2-7, with 10 bases identical to TRBD2. Germline CDR1 reads SGHDT; CDR2 reads YYEEEE. CDR3 length: 15 residues. V lost 1 base, J lost 0 bases, and 1 base stayed unmatched. The CDR3 spells CASSLTSGDSYEQYF. DNA of the CDR3: TGTGCCAGCAGCTTGACTAGCGGGGACTCCTACGAGCAGTACTTC. The whole variable domain, remainder taken from reference TRBV5-6 and TRBJ2-7, is DAGVTQSPTHLIKTRGQQVTLRCSPKSGHDTVSWYQQALGQGPQFIFQYYEEEERQRGNFPDRFSGHQFPNYSSELNVNALLLGDSALYLCASSLTSGDSYEQYFGPGTRLTVT.

The chain carries TRBV28 and TRBJ1-1; perhaps TRBD1 as D (5 bases). V was pared by 6 bases and J by 1 base, with 9 bases between. There are 13 residues in the CDR3. Germline CDR1 MDHEN, CDR2 SYDVKM. As DNA, the CDR3 is TGTGCCAGCAGGAGGACATCGAACACTGAAGCTTTCTTT. Its protein product is CASRRTSNTEAFF.

The rearrangement links TRBV9 to TRBJ1-2, with D possibly matching TRBD1 (6 bases). V lost 0 bases and J lost 6, with 18 bases in between. Germline V gene lookup returns CDR1 SGDLS and CDR2 YYNGEE. The CDR3 has 16 amino acids. CDR3 protein: CASSVVTGMGGDGYTF. The CDR3 DNA reads TGTGCCAGCAGCGTAGTTACAGGGATGGGTGGAGATGGCTACACCTTC.

The J gene is TRBJ2-1, the V gene TRBV7-3; D is possibly TRBD2 (5 bases). Trimming left V 6 bases short and J 5 bases short, with 8 bases between. The CDR3 is made up of 12 amino acids. The germline gives CDR1 SGHTA, CDR2 FQGTGA. CDR3 in DNA: TGTGCCAGCAGTCCGGGAAACAATGAGCAGTTCTTC. Translating it yields CASSPGNNEQFF.

The CDR3 loop reads CASSKRQGLEPLHF. Written as DNA, the CDR3 is TGTGCCAGCAGCAAACGACAGGGGCTGGAACCCCTCCACTTT. The chain couples TRBV7-8 to TRBJ1-6, with 8 bases aligning to TRBD1. There are 14 residues in the CDR3. CDR1 is SGHVS and CDR2 is FQNEAQ in the germline V gene. The V and J ends lost 5 bases and 12 bases, in that order; junction bases with no gene match: 9.

This CDR3 is CASSKDSAAQETQYF. The CDR3 coding sequence is TGTGCCAGCAGCAAAGACTCGGCCGCTCAGGAGACCCAGTACTTC. The chain has TRBV21-1 and TRBJ2-5. TRBV21-1 is tagged as a pseudogene. This CDR3 spans 15 amino acids.

V gene TRBV2 combines with J gene TRBJ2-5, with 15 bases identical to TRBD2. The CDR3 length is 15 residues. After removal of 6 bases from V and 5 bases from J, the junction contained 4 bases not matched to a gene. Looked up from germline, CDR1 is SNHLY and CDR2 is FYNNEI. Here the CDR3 DNA reads TGTGCCAGCAGGAGGACTAGCGGGGGGGCTGAGACCCAGTACTTC. Protein: CASRRTSGGAETQYF.

The chain carries TRBV11-2 and TRBJ2-7; D may match TRBD1 or TRBD2 (5 bases each). The CDR3 has 15 residues. Germline V lookup: CDR1 SGHAT, CDR2 FQNNGV. Trimming took off 0 bases at V and 0 bases at J, with 9 bases between the two ends. CDR3 protein: CASSLDGTRSYEQYF. CDR3 in DNA: TGTGCCAGCAGCTTAGATGGGACCCGCTCCTACGAGCAGTACTTC.

The chain combines TRBV4-3 with TRBJ2-6; the D is unclear. This CDR3 comprises 17 residues. V was pared by 1 base and J by 0 bases, with 10 bases between. In germline, CDR1 is LGHNA, CDR2 YSLEER. CDR3 nucleotide sequence: TGCGCCAGCAGCCAAGTAAACTACGTCTCTGGGGCCAACGTCCTGACTTTC. It yields the protein CASSQVNYVSGANVLTF.

This clone was counted a single time. V is TRBV10-1 and J is TRBJ1-1, with D perhaps matching TRBD1 (5 bases). The germline gives CDR1 WNHNN, CDR2 SYGVQD (reference sequence). The CDR3 is made up of 14 amino acids. The V end lost 11 bases, the J end lost 2 bases, and 18 bases lay between the germline ends. The CDR3 DNA reads TGCGCCGGCATCATGGGGGAGTGTAACACTGAAGCTTTCTTT. Translating it yields CAGIMGECNTEAFF.